Listed below are T cell receptor beta chains from one sample, sequenced in a study of cytomegalovirus exposure and HLA in healthy donors. Method: immunoSEQ multiplex PCR; TCRdb's copy keeps in-frame clones and lacks some. The sample holds more than 85,000 clones, less than 90% seen once. Specimen: PBMCs. These receptors were obtained from a man between 35 and 55 years old in good health and CMV-seronegative. CDR3s include the opening cysteine and the closing phenylalanine or tryptophan. Clone size appears in some rows only: once, few, many, or a class for an expanded clone.

clone_size v_call cdr3_aa
. TRBV27 CASKRPRTGDTGELFF
once TRBV2 CASSEVVGEGEKLFF
once TRBV18 CASSPTIQNTEAFF
few TRBV5-4 CASSPRDRSSYEQYF
. TRBV2 CASGGQGDEQYF
. TRBV5-1 CASSAGDTYNEQFF
. TRBV27 CASRPSGGYEQYF
. TRBV18 CASSPPFFVARADSNQPQHF
. TRBV9 CASSVDGDTGELFF
. TRBV19 CASSFRDDTEAFF
few TRBV5-1 CASSFGGAPYEQYF
. TRBV5-1 CASSLEAGMPKETQYF
. TRBV15 CATSRRNSNQPQHF
. TRBV6-5 CASSFPRGDEQFF
. TRBV4-3 CASSQDRGQGFYEQYF
. TRBV9 CASSGGAGTEAFF
. TRBV7-8 CASSLVRGQGAVGYTF
. TRBV5-1 CASSSGGEVTEAFF
. TRBV11-3 CASSLTGTAGEQYF
. TRBV10-3 CAIRTTGSNYGYTF
once TRBV7-9 CASSFTGTLSYEQYF
. TRBV2 CASSRQGRGDQPQHF
. TRBV23-1 CASSPGQQDTGELFF
once TRBV29-1 CSVRDGTYEQYF
. TRBV16 CASSRQTGDQPQHF
. TRBV5-4 CASSAPLVGGDTQYF
. TRBV5-4 CASSIITASSDEKLFF
. TRBV29-1 CSVLAGGETQYF